This TCR beta chain comes out of a study of CXCR3-negative and CXCR3-positive naive CD8 T cells. Findings and limits, study-wide: CXCR3-positive naive cells carried more hydrophobic TRB CDR3s than CXCR3-negative naive cells did. TRB CDR3 properties served as the basis for inferring TCR strength, and surface CD5 was comparable between naive subsets.

With regard to this clonotype: Its antigen is unknown.

Through 5' RACE with UMI labels, the TRB cDNA libraries were prepared. From its re-call of the 5' RACE reads, TCRdb lists each CDR3 protein once, without DNA. This repertoire includes under 150,000 distinct CDR3 sequences. From germline, CDR1 is SNHLY and CDR2 FYNNEI. This CDR3 contains 15 residues. The sequence derives from a human donor in good health. Some clones in this sample may be carry-over from other donors' samples. The source material was naive CXCR3+ CD8+ T cells from blood. As to subset: CD45RO-CCR7+CD27+CD95- naive CD8+ T cells expressing CXCR3 (TNR3+). V gene TRBV2 combines with J gene TRBJ2-3; no DNA is available, so the TRBD1 call from TCRdb remains unchecked. The CDR3: CASVRGTGVPDTQYF.